One sample yielded the 22 T cell receptor beta chains listed below, sequenced in a study of Graves' ophthalmopathy and Graves' hyperthyroidism. TCR beta CDR3 regions were amplified from RNA transcripts. First-round RT-PCR used HTBI primers; second-round multiplex PCR followed. TCRdb called the multiplex PCR reads again in MiXCR, with one record for every CDR3 protein. The table lists about 400,000 distinct CDR3 sequences, 15% to 19% of them singletons. Sequenced: peripheral blood. The source of these receptors is a young woman with stable Graves' hyperthyroidism.

This clonotype showed up many times. This chain connects TRBV20-1 to TRBJ1-2, with TRBD1 as a possible D gene (6 bases). In germline, CDR1 is DFQATT, CDR2 SNEGSKA (reference sequence). The length of the CDR3 is 17 residues. V lost 0 bases and J lost 2, with 19 bases in between. DNA of the CDR3: TGCAGTGCTAGAGACGGACGTACAAAGGACAGAAACTATGGCTACACCTTC. Translated, it gives CSARDGRTKDRNYGYTF.

This clonotype has just a few counts. J is TRBJ1-2 and V is TRBV7-9, with D unresolved. CDR1 and CDR2 (germline): SEHNR, FQNEAQ (reference sequence). V lost 1 base and J lost 7, with 4 bases in between. There are 11 residues in the CDR3. The CDR3 region has the DNA TGTGCCAGCAGCTTAGACAGTGGCTACACCTTC. Encoded protein: CASSLDSGYTF.

This clonotype was observed a handful of times. CDR3 sequence reads: CASGLVTGGTGRRRDQPQHF. Here the CDR3 DNA reads TGTGCTAGTGGTTTGGTAACGGGCGGGACAGGGCGTAGGAGAGATCAGCCCCAGCATTTT. The chain uses TRBV12-5 and TRBJ1-5; 9 bases line up with TRBD1. This CDR3 contains 20 residues. Germline CDR1 and CDR2: LGHNT and FRNRAP. V lost 0 bases, J lost 5 bases, and 17 bases stayed unmatched.

This clonotype was observed many times. Compared with germline, one end of the junction differs, possibly owing to a read error. CDR3 residues: CASSSGTSGGEQYF. CDR3 in DNA: TGTGCTAGCAGTTCCGGGACTAGCGGGGGCGAGCAGTACTTC. This rearrangement joins TRBV7-7 to TRBJ2-7, with TRBD2 matching over 14 bases. The CDR3 consists of 14 residues. Germline V gene sequence: CDR1 SSHAT, CDR2 FNYEAQ (reference sequence).

V and J are TRBV5-4 and TRBJ2-7; possibly TRBD2 for D (5 bases). V lost 5 bases to trimming and J lost 5 bases, with 20 bases between them. Germline CDR1 SGHNT, CDR2 YYREEE (reference sequence). This CDR3 is 15 amino acids long. The CDR3 DNA follows: TGTGCCAGCAGGAAATCGGGGTTAATAGGAGACGAGCAGTACTTC. This sequence encodes CASRKSGLIGDEQYF.

This clonotype was picked up many times. The chain links TRBV12-3 or TRBV12-4 to TRBJ1-1, with D possibly TRBD1 on 6 matching bases. V lost 2 bases and J 1 base, leaving 17 bases between the germline ends. CDR3 length: 17 residues. The DNA for the CDR3 is TGTGCCAGCAGTTTATTTGGGGGCGTCCAACCGAACACTGAAGCTTTCTTT. As protein: CASSLFGGVQPNTEAFF.

Many counts were recorded for this clonotype. The chain employs TRBV12-3 or TRBV12-4 and TRBJ2-5, with TRBD1 as a possible D gene (5 bases). V shed 0 bases and J shed 13 bases, with 21 bases lying between them. The CDR3 is made up of 15 amino acids. In DNA form, the CDR3 reads TGTGCCAGCAGTTTAGCGCAGCTAGGGGCCGAATTGTTGTACTTC. Protein product: CASSLAQLGAELLYF.

This clonotype has a count of ten or more. V and J are TRBV6-5 and TRBJ2-7; no definite D call. The ends were cut back, 3 bases at V and 2 bases at J, with 17 bases in the middle. The germline V gene has CDR1 MNHEY and CDR2 SVGAGI. The CDR3 covers 16 residues. This CDR3 reads CASSYRLFPTAYEQYF. The CDR3 region has the DNA TGTGCCAGCAGTTATCGGCTTTTCCCCACCGCCTACGAGCAGTACTTC.

This clonotype was recorded a few times. The rearrangement uses TRBV6-4 and TRBJ1-2; the match to TRBD1 covers 8 bases. Germline V gene lookup returns CDR1 MRHNA and CDR2 SNTAGT. The CDR3 has 19 amino acids. J lost 6 bases, V lost 8 bases, and 26 bases had no gene match. In DNA form, the CDR3 reads TGTGCCAGCGAAAATACCTCCTTTAAAAGGACAGGGTTGATTGATGGCTACACCTTC. Its translation is CASENTSFKRTGLIDGYTF.

This clonotype was counted at least ten times. The chain joins TRBV13 to TRBJ1-2, with D unresolved. There are 12 residues in the CDR3. The V gene's germline CDR1 is PRHDT and CDR2 FYEKMQ (reference sequence). V was shortened by 7 bases and J by 6 bases, with 12 bases between the two germline ends. The CDR3 spells CASNPPAHGYTF. As DNA, the CDR3 is TGTGCCAGCAACCCCCCGGCCCATGGCTACACCTTC.

This clonotype was counted many times. This chain uses TRBV7-2 with TRBJ2-7; 8 bases are a match to TRBD1. Germline V gives CDR1 SGHTA, CDR2 FQGNSA. V was clipped by 5 bases and J by 6 bases; unmatched bases: 9. The CDR3 has 14 amino acids. CDR3 residues: CASSPYRTGLEQYF. Here the CDR3 DNA reads TGTGCCAGCAGCCCCTACCGGACAGGGCTCGAGCAGTACTTC.

The DNA of the CDR3 is TGTGCCATCACAAGGCGGTCCCGGGCCGGGGAGCTGTTTTTT. Translating it yields CAITRRSRAGELFF. The V gene is TRBV12-3 or TRBV12-4, the J gene TRBJ2-2, with D unclear. The CDR3 runs 14 residues. V lost 10 bases to trimming and J lost 6 bases, with 18 bases between them.

This clonotype occurred many times. V is TRBV11-2 and J is TRBJ1-1, with D possibly TRBD1 on 5 matching bases. The CDR3 runs 14 residues. Trimming shortened V by 4 bases and J by 7 bases, and 16 bases separated the two germline ends. Germline CDR1 reads SGHAT; CDR2 reads FQNNGV. The CDR3 spells CASSSATAWGEAFF. The CDR3, as DNA: TGTGCCAGCAGCTCAGCGACAGCCTGGGGTGAAGCTTTCTTT.

This clonotype was counted ten times or more. The chain links TRBV12-3 or TRBV12-4 to TRBJ2-5; 13 bases map to TRBD2. The CDR3 sequence is 16 residues long. The junction had 10 bases not matched to a gene; V was cut back by 6 bases and J by 6 bases. The CDR3, as DNA: TGTGCCAGCAGGATGACTAGCGGGGGGAAGGGGAAGACCCAGTACTTC. This codes for CASRMTSGGKGKTQYF.

This clonotype occurred many times. This chain joins TRBV6-1 and TRBJ2-2; D is possibly TRBD1 or TRBD2 (7 bases each). V was trimmed by 7 bases and J by 9 bases, leaving 15 bases between them. CDR1 MNHNS and CDR2 SASEGT come from the germline V gene. CDR3 length: 13 residues. Here the CDR3 DNA reads TGTGCCAGCATAGGGGAGGGGGCACGGGAGCTGTTTTTT. Translating gives CASIGEGARELFF.

V usage is TRBV28 and J usage is TRBJ2-7; the D is unclear. CDR1 MDHEN and CDR2 SYDVKM come from the germline V gene. Between the trimmed V and J ends, which lost 8 bases and 7 bases, there was a span of 21 bases. The CDR3 contains 14 residues. The CDR3 bases are TGTGCCAGCTCCGGAAGGGATGGGTCGGCAGAGCAGTACTTC. Residues: CASSGRDGSAEQYF.

The V gene is TRBV29-1, the J gene TRBJ2-7, with a possible D match to TRBD2 (6 bases). The CDR3 spans 12 residues. Trimming took off 4 bases at V and 2 bases at J, with 9 bases between the two ends. Germline V gene data show CDR1 as SQVTM and CDR2 as ANQGSEA. The CDR3 region has the DNA TGCAGCGTTGGAACTAGCACCTACGAGCAGTACTTC. This gives the protein CSVGTSTYEQYF.

This clonotype was detected ten times or more. A read error is possible here, since a much larger clone lies one base away. The chain uses TRBV6-1 and TRBJ2-7, with D maybe TRBD1 (5 bases). Germline V gene data show CDR1 as MNHNS and CDR2 as SASEGT. The CDR3 is 14 residues long. The DNA for the CDR3 is TGTGCCGGCAGTGAAGGCGGACAAGCCTACGAGCAGTACTTC. It is translated as CAGSEGGQAYEQYF.

This clonotype occurred many times. The chain uses TRBV4-2 and TRBJ2-7, with TRBD1 matching over 8 bases. The CDR3 covers 14 residues. Per germline, CDR1 LGHNA and CDR2 YNFKEQ. The V gene end was trimmed by 4 bases and the J gene end by 3 bases; junction bases not matched to a gene: 5. The CDR3 nucleotides are TGTGCCAGCAGCCCGACAGGGGCGGACTACGAGCAGTACTTC. Its translation: CASSPTGADYEQYF.

Ten or more counts support this clonotype. The chain uses TRBV5-5 and TRBJ2-7, with D perhaps being TRBD1 or TRBD2 (6 bases each). The V gene's germline CDR1 is SGHKS and CDR2 YYEKEE (reference sequence). The V end was cut by 0 bases, the J end by 3 bases, with 10 bases between. The length of the CDR3 is 14 residues. CDR3 nucleotide sequence: TGTGCCAGCAGCTTGGGCGGAGGGGGCTACGAGCAGTACTTC. As protein: CASSLGGGGYEQYF.

There are many counts of this clonotype. The rearrangement uses TRBV11-2 and TRBJ2-5; D is ambiguous. The germline gives CDR1 SGHAT, CDR2 FQNNGV. The CDR3 loop spans 13 amino acids. Trimming took off 1 base at V and 3 bases at J, with 6 bases between the two ends. CDR3 nucleotide sequence: TGTGCCAGCAGCTTAGTGGGGAAAGAGACCCAGTACTTC. Translation gives CASSLVGKETQYF.

This clonotype came up many times. The rearrangement uses TRBV5-6 and TRBJ2-5; maybe TRBD2 (6 bases). The length of the CDR3 is 14 residues. V lost 1 base to trimming and J lost 3 bases, with 10 bases between them. The germline gives CDR1 SGHDT, CDR2 YYEEEE. CDR3 amino acids: CASSLPGREETQYF. CDR3 bases: TGTGCCAGCAGCTTGCCCGGGAGAGAAGAGACCCAGTACTTC.